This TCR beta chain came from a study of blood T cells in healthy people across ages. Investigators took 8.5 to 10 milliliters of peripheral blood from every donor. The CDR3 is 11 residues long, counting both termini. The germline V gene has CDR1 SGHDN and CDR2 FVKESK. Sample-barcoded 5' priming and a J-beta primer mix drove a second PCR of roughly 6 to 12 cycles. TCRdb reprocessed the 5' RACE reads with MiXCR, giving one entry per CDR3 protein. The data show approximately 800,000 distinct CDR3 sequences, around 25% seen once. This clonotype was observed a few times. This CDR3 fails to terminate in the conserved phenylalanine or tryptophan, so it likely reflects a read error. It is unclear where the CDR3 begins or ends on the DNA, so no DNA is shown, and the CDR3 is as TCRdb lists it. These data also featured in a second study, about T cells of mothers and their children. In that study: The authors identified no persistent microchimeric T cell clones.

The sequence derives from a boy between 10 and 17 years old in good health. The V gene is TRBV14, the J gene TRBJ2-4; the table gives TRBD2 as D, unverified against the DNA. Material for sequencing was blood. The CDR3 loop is CASSHGPGTVV.